The subject of this entry is one T cell receptor (beta chain). This sample stems from a study of blood T cell repertoires in COVID-19. For the study at large: COVID-19 samples, acute and convalescent, were from the United States, Italy and Spain. PBMCs, B-cell-depleted T cells, or T cells provided the cDNA or gDNA that made up the material.

Original analysis: Reference gene primer amplification gave estimated nucleated cell counts. Repertoires were generated with immunoSEQ multiplex PCR, while TCRdb's copy carries only in-frame clones and drops some. From that table come the V and J calls and clone size; the DNA was used to work out D and trimming. The table includes about 280,000 clones, roughly 89% detected once. The V and J ends lost 4 bases and 4 bases, in that order; junction bases with no gene match: 12. This CDR3 region has 16 residues. Germline V CDR1 and CDR2: SGHRS, YFSETQ. The sample taken for sequencing was peripheral blood. The TCR sequence derives from a man aged 50-59 years with acute or convalescent COVID-19. The chain joins TRBV5-1 to TRBJ2-7; 9 bases agree with TRBD1. As DNA, the CDR3 is TGCGCCAGCAGCCCCTCCGGGACAGGGACGGAGTACGAGCAGTACTTC. This sequence encodes CASSPSGTGTEYEQYF. The entire variable domain, with the rest obtained from reference TRBV5-1 and TRBJ2-7, is as follows: KAGVTQTPRYLIKTRGQQVTLSCSPISGHRSVSWYQQTPGQGLQFLFEYFSETQRNKGNFPGRFSGRQFSNSRSEMNVSTLELGDSALYLCASSPSGTGTEYEQYFGPGTRLTVT.